This TCR beta chain was sequenced during a study of cytomegalovirus exposure and HLA in healthy donors. Primers for the PCR totalled 60 Vbeta and 13 Jbeta. The repertoire was sequenced with immunoSEQ multiplex PCR; TCRdb's copy has only in-frame clones and lacks some. The sample comprises about 200,000 clones, 70% to 90% of which are singletons, and around 3% rests with the top ten. CDR1 and CDR2 (germline): LNHDA, SQIVND (reference sequence). The CDR3 totals 13 residues. After removal of 10 bases from V and 7 bases from J, the junction contained 7 bases not matched to a gene. Overall study results and limits: Sequencing likely caused a cluster of highly shared sequence variants.

Among the donors, all were healthy bone marrow donors. Points on this clone: Antigen unknown.

The chain has TRBV19 and TRBJ2-1, with 10 bases fitting TRBD1. The TCR was taken from a man aged 25 to 45 in good health and CMV-seronegative. Material for sequencing was PBMCs. The DNA for the CDR3 is TGTGCCACGCGACAGGGGGCGAGGAATGAGCAGTTCTTC. Translated: CATRQGARNEQFF.